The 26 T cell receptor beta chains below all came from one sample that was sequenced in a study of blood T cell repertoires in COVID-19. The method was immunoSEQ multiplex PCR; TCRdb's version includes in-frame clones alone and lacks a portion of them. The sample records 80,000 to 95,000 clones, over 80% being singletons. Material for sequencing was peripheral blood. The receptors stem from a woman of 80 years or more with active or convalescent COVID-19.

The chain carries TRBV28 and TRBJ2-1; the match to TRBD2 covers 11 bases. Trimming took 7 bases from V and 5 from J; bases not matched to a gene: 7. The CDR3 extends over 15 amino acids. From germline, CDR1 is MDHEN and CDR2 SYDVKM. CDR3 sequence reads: CASIRTSGWDNEQFF. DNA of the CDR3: TGTGCCAGCATCCGGACTAGCGGGTGGGACAATGAGCAGTTCTTC.

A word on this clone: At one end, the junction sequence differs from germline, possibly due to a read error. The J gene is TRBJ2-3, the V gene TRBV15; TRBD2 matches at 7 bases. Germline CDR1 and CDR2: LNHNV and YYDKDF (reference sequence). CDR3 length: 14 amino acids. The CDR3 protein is CASSRLADTDTQYF. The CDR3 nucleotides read TGTGCCAGCAGCCGGCTAGCGGACACAGATACGCAGTATTTT.

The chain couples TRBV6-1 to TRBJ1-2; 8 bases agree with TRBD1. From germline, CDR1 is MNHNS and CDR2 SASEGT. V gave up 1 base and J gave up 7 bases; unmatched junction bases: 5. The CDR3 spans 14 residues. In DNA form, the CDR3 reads TGTGCCAGCAGTGAAGGGACAGGGCTGGGTGGCTACACCTTC. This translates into CASSEGTGLGGYTF.

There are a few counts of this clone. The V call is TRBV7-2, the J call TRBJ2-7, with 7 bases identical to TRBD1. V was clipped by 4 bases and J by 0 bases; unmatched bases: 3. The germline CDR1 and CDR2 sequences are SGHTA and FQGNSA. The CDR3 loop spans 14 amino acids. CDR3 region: CASSYPGGSYEQYF. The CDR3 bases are TGTGCCAGCAGCTACCCAGGGGGCTCCTACGAGCAGTACTTC. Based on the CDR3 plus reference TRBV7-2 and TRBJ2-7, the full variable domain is GAGVSQSPSNKVTEKGKDVELRCDPISGHTALYWYRQSLGQGLEFLIYFQGNSAPDKSGLPSDRFSAERTGGSVSTLTIQRTQQEDSAVYLCASSYPGGSYEQYFGPGTRLTVT.

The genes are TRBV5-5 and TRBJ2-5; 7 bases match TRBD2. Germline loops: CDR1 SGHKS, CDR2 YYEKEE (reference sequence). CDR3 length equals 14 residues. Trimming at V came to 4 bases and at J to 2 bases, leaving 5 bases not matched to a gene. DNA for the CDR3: TGTGCCAGCAGCGAAGGACTAGTTCAAGAGACCCAGTACTTC. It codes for CASSEGLVQETQYF.

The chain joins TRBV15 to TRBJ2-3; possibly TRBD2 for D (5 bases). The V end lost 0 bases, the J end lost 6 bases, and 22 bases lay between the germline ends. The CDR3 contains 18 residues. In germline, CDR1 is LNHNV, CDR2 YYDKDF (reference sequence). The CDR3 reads CATSRDLEAGGPADTQYF. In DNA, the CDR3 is TGTGCCACCAGCAGAGATCTTGAGGCGGGTGGGCCAGCGGATACGCAGTATTTT. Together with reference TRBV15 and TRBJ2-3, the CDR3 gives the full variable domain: DAMVIQNPRYQVTQFGKPVTLSCSQTLNHNVMYWYQQKSSQAPKLLFHYYDKDFNNEADTPDNFQSRRPNTSFCFLDIRSPGLGDTAMYLCATSRDLEAGGPADTQYFGPGTRLTVL.

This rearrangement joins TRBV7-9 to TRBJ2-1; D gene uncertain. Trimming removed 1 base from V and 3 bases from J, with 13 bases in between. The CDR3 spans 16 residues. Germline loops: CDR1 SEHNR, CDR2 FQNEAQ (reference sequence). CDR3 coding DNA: TGTGCCAGCAGCTTAGGCCCGGGTGGCGACTACAATGAGCAGTTCTTC. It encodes CASSLGPGGDYNEQFF.

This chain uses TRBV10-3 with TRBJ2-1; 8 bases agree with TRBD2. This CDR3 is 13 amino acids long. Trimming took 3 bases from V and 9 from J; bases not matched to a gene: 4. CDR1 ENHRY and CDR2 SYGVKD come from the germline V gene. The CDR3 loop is CAISDRTSSEQFF. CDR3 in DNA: TGTGCCATCAGTGATAGGACTAGCAGTGAGCAGTTCTTC.

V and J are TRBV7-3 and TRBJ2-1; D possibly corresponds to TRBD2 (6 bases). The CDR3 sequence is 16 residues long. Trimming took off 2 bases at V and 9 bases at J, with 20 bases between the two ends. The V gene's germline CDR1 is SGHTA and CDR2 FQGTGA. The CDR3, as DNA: TGTGCCAGCAGCTTAGGGGGACTCACGAATTCCGGTGAGCAGTTCTTC. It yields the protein CASSLGGLTNSGEQFF.

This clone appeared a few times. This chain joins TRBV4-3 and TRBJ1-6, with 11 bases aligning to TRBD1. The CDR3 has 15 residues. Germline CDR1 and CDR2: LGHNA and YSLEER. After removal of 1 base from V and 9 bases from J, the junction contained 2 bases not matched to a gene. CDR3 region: CASSQAGTGGSPLHF. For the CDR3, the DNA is TGCGCCAGCAGCCAAGCCGGGACAGGGGGTTCACCCCTCCACTTT.

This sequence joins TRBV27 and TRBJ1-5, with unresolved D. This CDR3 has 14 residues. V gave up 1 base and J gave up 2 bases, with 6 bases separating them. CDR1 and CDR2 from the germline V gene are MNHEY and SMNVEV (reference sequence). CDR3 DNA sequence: TGTGCCAGCAGTTTATTCAGTGGCAATCAGCCCCAGCATTTT. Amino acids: CASSLFSGNQPQHF.

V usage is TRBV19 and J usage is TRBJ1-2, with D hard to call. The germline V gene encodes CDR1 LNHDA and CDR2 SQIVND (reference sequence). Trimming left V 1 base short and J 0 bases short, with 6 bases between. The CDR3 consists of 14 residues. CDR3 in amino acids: CASSIGETNYGYTF. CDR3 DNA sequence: TGTGCCAGTAGTATAGGCGAAACTAACTATGGCTACACCTTC. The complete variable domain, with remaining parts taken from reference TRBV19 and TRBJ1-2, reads DGGITQSPKYLFRKEGQNVTLSCEQNLNHDAMYWYRQDPGQGLRLIYYSQIVNDFQKGDIAEGYSVSREKKESFPLTVTSAQKNPTAFYLCASSIGETNYGYTFGSGTRLTVV.

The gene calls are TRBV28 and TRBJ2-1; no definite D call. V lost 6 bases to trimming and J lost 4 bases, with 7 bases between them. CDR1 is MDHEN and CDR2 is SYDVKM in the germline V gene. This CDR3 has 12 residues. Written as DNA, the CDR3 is TGTGCCAGCAGCCTTAGTTACAATGAGCAGTTCTTC. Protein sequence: CASSLSYNEQFF.

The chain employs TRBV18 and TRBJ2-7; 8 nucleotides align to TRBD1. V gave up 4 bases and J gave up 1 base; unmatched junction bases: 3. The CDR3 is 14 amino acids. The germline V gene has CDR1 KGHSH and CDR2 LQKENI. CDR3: CASSLGQGSYEQYF. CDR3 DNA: TGTGCCAGCTCACTAGGACAGGGTTCCTACGAGCAGTACTTC.

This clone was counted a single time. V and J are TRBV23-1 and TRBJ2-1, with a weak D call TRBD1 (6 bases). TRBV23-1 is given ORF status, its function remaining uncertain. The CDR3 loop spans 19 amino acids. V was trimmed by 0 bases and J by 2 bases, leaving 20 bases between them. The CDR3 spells CASSQSIPGTPRPYNEQFF. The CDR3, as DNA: TGCGCCAGCAGTCAATCTATCCCCGGGACACCTAGACCCTACAATGAGCAGTTCTTC.

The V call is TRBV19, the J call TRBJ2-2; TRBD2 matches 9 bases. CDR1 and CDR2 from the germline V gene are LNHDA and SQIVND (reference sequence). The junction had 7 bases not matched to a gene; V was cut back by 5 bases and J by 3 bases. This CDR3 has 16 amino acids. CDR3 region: CASSSRWTSDTGELFF. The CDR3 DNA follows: TGTGCCAGTAGTTCCCGTTGGACTAGCGACACCGGGGAGCTGTTTTTT.

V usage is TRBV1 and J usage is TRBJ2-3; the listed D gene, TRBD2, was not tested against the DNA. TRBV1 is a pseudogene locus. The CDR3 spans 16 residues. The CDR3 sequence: CTSSHASSGRRDTQYF. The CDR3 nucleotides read TGCACCAGCAGCCATGCCTCTAGCGGGAGACGCGATACGCAGTATTTT.

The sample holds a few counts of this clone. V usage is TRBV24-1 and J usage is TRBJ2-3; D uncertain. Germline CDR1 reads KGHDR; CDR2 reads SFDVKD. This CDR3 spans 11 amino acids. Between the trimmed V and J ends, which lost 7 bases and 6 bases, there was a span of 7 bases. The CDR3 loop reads CATSRSDTQYF. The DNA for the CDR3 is TGTGCCACCAGCCGTTCCGATACGCAGTATTTT.

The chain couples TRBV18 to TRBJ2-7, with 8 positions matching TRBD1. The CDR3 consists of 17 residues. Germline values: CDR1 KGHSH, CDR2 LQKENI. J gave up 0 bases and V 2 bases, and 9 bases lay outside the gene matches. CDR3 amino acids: CASSPAGTGTSSYEQYF. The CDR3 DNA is TGTGCCAGCTCACCAGCCGGGACAGGTACCAGCTCCTACGAGCAGTACTTC.

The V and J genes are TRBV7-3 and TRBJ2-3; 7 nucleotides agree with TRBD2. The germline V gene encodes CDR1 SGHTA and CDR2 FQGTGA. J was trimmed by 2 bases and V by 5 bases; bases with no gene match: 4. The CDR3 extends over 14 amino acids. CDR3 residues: CASSPGGPTDTQYF. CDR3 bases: TGTGCCAGCAGCCCGGGGGGACCCACAGATACGCAGTATTTT.

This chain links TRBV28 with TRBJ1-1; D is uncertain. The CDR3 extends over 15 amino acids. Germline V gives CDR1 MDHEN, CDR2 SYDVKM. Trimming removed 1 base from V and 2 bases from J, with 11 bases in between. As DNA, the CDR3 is TGTGCCAGCAGTTTATATGGGCAGTTAAACACTGAAGCTTTCTTT. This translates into CASSLYGQLNTEAFF.

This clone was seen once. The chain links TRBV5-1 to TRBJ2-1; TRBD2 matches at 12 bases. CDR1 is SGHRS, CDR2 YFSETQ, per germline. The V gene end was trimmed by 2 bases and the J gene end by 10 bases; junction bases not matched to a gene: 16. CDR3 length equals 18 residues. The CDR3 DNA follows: TGCGCCAGCAGCTTTGAGCCCCCGGCTAGCGGGGGGGCCTCGGAGCAGTTCTTC. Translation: CASSFEPPASGGASEQFF.

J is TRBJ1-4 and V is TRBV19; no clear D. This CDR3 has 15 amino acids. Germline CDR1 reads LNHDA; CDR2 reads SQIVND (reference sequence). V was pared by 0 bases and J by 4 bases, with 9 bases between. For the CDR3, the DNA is TGTGCCAGTAGTATAGAAAGATCGCGTAATGAAAAACTGTTTTTT. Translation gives CASSIERSRNEKLFF.

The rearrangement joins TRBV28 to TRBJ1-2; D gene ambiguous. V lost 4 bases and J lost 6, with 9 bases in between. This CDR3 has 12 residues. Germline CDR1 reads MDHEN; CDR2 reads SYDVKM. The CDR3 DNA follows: TGTGCCAGCAGTTCAACTACGGATGGCTACACCTTC. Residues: CASSSTTDGYTF.

The CDR3 DNA reads TGTGCCATCTCCGGGAATATGGATTCACCCCTCCACTTT. Amino acid sequence: CAISGNMDSPLHF. The chain is built from TRBV10-3 and TRBJ1-6; D remains ambiguous. The CDR3 totals 13 residues. Germline CDR1 is ENHRY and CDR2 is SYGVKD. V lost 8 bases and J 8 bases, leaving 13 bases between the germline ends.

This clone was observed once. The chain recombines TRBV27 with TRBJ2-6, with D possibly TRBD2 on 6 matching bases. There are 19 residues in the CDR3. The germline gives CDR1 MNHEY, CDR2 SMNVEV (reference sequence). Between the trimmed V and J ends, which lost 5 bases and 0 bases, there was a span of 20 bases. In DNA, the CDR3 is TGTGCCAGCAGTCAAACGGGACTGCCCCGCCTCTCTGGGGCCAACGTCCTGACTTTC. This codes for CASSQTGLPRLSGANVLTF. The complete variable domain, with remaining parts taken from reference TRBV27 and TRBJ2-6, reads EAQVTQNPRYLITVTGKKLTVTCSQNMNHEYMSWYRQDPGLGLRQIYYSMNVEVTDKGDVPEGYKVSRKEKRNFPLILESPSPNQTSLYFCASSQTGLPRLSGANVLTFGAGSRLTVL.